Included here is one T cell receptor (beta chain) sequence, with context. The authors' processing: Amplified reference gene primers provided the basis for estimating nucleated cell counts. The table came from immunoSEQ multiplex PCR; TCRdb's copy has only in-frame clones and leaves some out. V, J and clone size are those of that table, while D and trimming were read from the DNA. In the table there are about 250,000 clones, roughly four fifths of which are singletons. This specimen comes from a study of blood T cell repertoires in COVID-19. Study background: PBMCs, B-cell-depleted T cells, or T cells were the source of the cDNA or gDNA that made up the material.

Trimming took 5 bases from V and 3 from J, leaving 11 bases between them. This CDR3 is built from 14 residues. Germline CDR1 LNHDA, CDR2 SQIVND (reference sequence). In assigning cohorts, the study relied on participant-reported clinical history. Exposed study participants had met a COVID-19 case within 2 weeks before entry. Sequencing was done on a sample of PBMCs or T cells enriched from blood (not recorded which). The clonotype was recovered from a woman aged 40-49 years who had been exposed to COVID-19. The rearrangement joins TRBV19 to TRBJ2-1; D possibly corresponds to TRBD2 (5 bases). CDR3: CASSPLADYNEQFF. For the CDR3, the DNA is TGTGCCAGTAGTCCTCTAGCCGACTACAATGAGCAGTTCTTC. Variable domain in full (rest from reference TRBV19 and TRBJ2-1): DGGITQSPKYLFRKEGQNVTLSCEQNLNHDAMYWYRQDPGQGLRLIYYSQIVNDFQKGDIAEGYSVSREKKESFPLTVTSAQKNPTAFYLCASSPLADYNEQFFGPGTRLTVL.